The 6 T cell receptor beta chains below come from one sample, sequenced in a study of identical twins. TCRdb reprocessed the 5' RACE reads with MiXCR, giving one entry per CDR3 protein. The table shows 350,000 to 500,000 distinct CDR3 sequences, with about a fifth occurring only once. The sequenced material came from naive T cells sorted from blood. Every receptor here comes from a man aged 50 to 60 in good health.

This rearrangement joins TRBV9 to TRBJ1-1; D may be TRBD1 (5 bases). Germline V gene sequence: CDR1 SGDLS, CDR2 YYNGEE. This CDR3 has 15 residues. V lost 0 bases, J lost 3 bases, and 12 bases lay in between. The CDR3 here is CASSVEAGRHTEAFF. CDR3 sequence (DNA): TGTGCCAGCAGCGTAGAGGCAGGGCGGCACACTGAAGCTTTCTTT.

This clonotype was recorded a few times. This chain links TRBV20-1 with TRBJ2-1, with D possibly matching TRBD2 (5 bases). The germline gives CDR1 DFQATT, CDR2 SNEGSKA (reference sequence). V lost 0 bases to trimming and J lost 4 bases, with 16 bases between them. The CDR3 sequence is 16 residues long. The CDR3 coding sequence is TGCAGTGCTAGAGAGCGCAAAGGGCGGGCTTACAATGAGCAGTTCTTC. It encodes CSARERKGRAYNEQFF.

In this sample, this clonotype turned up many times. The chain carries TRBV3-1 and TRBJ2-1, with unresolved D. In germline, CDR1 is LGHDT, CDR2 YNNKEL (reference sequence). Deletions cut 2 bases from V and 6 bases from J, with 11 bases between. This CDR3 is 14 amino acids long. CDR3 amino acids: CASSQSGAINEQFF. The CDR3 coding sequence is TGTGCCAGCAGCCAATCAGGCGCCATCAATGAGCAGTTCTTC.

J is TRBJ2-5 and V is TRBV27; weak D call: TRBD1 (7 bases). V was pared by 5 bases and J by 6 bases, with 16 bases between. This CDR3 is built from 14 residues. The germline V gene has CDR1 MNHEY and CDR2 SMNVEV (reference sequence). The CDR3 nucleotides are TGTGCCAGCAGTCTCCTGGAGGGGGCAAAGACCCAGTACTTC. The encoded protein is CASSLLEGAKTQYF.

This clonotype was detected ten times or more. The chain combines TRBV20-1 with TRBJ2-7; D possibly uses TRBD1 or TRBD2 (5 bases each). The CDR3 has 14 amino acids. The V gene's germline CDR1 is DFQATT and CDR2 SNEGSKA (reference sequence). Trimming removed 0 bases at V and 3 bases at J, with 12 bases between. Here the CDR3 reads CSARDRGTYYEQYF. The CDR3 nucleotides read TGCAGTGCTAGAGATCGTGGGACCTACTACGAGCAGTACTTC.

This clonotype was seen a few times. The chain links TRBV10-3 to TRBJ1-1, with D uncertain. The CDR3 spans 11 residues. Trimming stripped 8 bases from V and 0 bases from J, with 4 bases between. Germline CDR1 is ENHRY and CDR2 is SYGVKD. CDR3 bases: TGTGCCATCGGTGTGAACACTGAAGCTTTCTTT. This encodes CAIGVNTEAFF.